Below are 7 T cell receptor beta chains sequenced from a single sample in a study of cytomegalovirus exposure and HLA in healthy donors. PCR involved 60 Vbeta and 13 Jbeta primers. Some clones are missing from TCRdb's copy, which holds only in-frame ones; the method was immunoSEQ multiplex PCR. Here the sample spans roughly 140,000 clones, more than 65% being singletons. Sequenced: PBMCs. These receptors were obtained from a man aged 25-45 years in good health and CMV-seropositive.

V gene TRBV28 combines with J gene TRBJ2-7; unclear D gene. V lost 3 bases, J lost 2 bases, and 8 bases lay in between. The germline V gene encodes CDR1 MDHEN and CDR2 SYDVKM. CDR3 length: 13 amino acids. This CDR3 reads CASSFVVAYEQYF. CDR3 sequence (DNA): TGTGCCAGCAGTTTTGTAGTGGCCTACGAGCAGTACTTC.

The V and J genes are TRBV4-1 and TRBJ2-1; TRBD1 is a possible D gene (6 bases). V was pared by 1 base and J by 7 bases, with 14 bases between. The CDR3 sequence is 15 residues long. The germline gives CDR1 MGHRA, CDR2 YSYEKL. Here the CDR3 DNA reads TGCGCCAGCAGCCAAGTCCTGGCAGGGGCAAATGAGCAGTTCTTC. The encoded protein is CASSQVLAGANEQFF.

This chain joins TRBV10-3 and TRBJ1-1; 9 bases agree with TRBD1. Germline values: CDR1 ENHRY, CDR2 SYGVKD. The CDR3 loop spans 14 amino acids. Trimming cost V 7 bases and J 0 bases; bases outside gene matches: 3. The CDR3 DNA reads as TGTGCCATCAAGACAGGGGGGTTGAACACTGAAGCTTTCTTT. Amino acid sequence: CAIKTGGLNTEAFF.

This clone was observed once. The V call is TRBV14, the J call TRBJ2-7; the match to TRBD2 covers 12 bases. There are 14 residues in the CDR3. V dropped 2 bases and J dropped 11; count of bases not matched to a gene: 7. Germline assignment: CDR1 SGHDN and CDR2 FVKESK. The CDR3 nucleotides read TGTGCCAGCAGCCAATGGCTAGCGGGAGGGCCAGAGTACTTC. It encodes CASSQWLAGGPEYF.

CDR3: CASSQRILDRIYTGELFF. CDR3 DNA: TGCGCCAGCAGTCAACGGATTCTAGACAGGATCTACACCGGGGAGCTGTTTTTT. V and J are TRBV23-1 and TRBJ2-2; weak D call: TRBD1 (6 bases). TRBV23-1 is sorted into the ORF group, with uncertain function. Trimming cost V 2 bases and J 3 bases, with 19 bases left between them. This CDR3 spans 18 amino acids.

Concerning this clone: The junction departs from the called germline gene at one end, perhaps through a read error. This rearrangement joins TRBV28 to TRBJ1-6, with D maybe TRBD1 (5 bases). Per germline, CDR1 MDHEN and CDR2 SYDVKM. The CDR3 sequence is 17 residues long. CDR3 in amino acids: CASSFRHRWGGYSPLHF. CDR3 DNA sequence: TGTGCTAGCAGTTTCAGGCATAGGTGGGGGGGATATTCACCCCTCCACTTT.

The chain recombines TRBV13 with TRBJ2-2; D might be TRBD2 (5 bases). The CDR3 has 15 amino acids. Germline CDR1 reads PRHDT; CDR2 reads FYEKMQ (reference sequence). V was clipped by 5 bases and J by 5 bases, with 15 bases between them. CDR3 protein: CASSNVGAVTGELFF. CDR3 in DNA: TGTGCCAGCAGCAACGTGGGAGCCGTAACCGGGGAGCTGTTTTTT.